This T cell receptor beta chain was recovered during a study of cytomegalovirus exposure and HLA in healthy donors. Whole-study context: In an early release, HLA-typed donors contributed tens of millions of unique TCR sequences.

Germline CDR1 and CDR2: SGDLS and YYNGEE. The V gene lost 2 bases and the J gene lost 8 bases, with 16 bases spanning the gap. This CDR3 contains 14 residues. PCR employed 60 Vbeta and 13 Jbeta primers. TCRdb's copy holds only in-frame clones and misses some; the assay was immunoSEQ multiplex PCR. The table has 150,000 to 200,000 clones, around 80% seen once. Healthy bone marrow donors supplied every sample. Note on this clone: Antigen unknown.

Study conclusions and caveats: Most TCR sequences were seen very rarely across donors, but some public TCRs occurred in many. Common viral pathogens seemed, in a later analysis, to connect with several of the most significant clusters.

The sequence was obtained from a woman between 35 and 50 years old in good health and CMV-seronegative. The specimen was PBMCs. The chain carries TRBV9 and TRBJ1-2; D unresolved. For the CDR3, the DNA is TGTGCCAGCAGCGTTGACACTTCGGTCCTCGGCTACACCTTC. It yields the protein CASSVDTSVLGYTF.